The rows below give T cell receptor beta chains drawn from one sample of a study of CD8+ T cells in alopecia areata. Clones were sequenced by immunoSEQ multiplex PCR, and TCRdb holds only the in-frame ones, with some missing. There are about 180,000 clones in the sample; 40% to 65% occur only once, and about a tenth lies in the top ten. The sequenced sample was CD8+ T cells sorted from blood, obtained at week 24, from a patient treated with tofacitinib. The receptors were gathered from a human donor with alopecia areata. Both conserved end residues are part of each CDR3. The D gene is left open where the match is weak. Size is omitted from some rows. Given values are once, few, many or a class for expanded clones.

d_call: TRBD2
clone_size: -
j_call: TRBJ2-1
v_call: TRBV4-1
cdr3_nt: TGCGCCAGCAGACCGACTACTAGCGGTCGCAATGAGCAGTTCTTC
cdr3_aa: CASRPTTSGRNEQFF

d_call: -
clone_size: few
j_call: TRBJ1-5
v_call: TRBV27
cdr3_nt: TGTGCCAGCAGTTTATCGATGTACCAGCCCCAGCATTTT
cdr3_aa: CASSLSMYQPQHF

d_call: -
clone_size: -
j_call: TRBJ2-2
v_call: TRBV19
cdr3_nt: TGTGCCAGTATGATCCCCGGGGAGCTGTTTTTT
cdr3_aa: CASMIPGELFF

d_call: TRBD2
clone_size: -
j_call: TRBJ2-3
v_call: TRBV6-6
cdr3_nt: TGTGCCAGCAGTCCACAACTAGCGGGGGGGTCAGATACGCAGTATTTT
cdr3_aa: CASSPQLAGGSDTQYF

d_call: -
clone_size: -
j_call: TRBJ1-1
v_call: TRBV9
cdr3_nt: TGTGCCAGCAGCTTAGGGACGGCGGACACTGAAGCTTTCTTT
cdr3_aa: CASSLGTADTEAFF

d_call: -
clone_size: -
j_call: TRBJ2-2
v_call: TRBV5-1
cdr3_nt: TGCGCCAGCACCGTGGGGGGGCTGAACACCGGGGAGCTGTTTTTT
cdr3_aa: CASTVGGLNTGELFF

d_call: -
clone_size: -
j_call: TRBJ2-2
v_call: TRBV30
cdr3_nt: TGTGCCTGGCAACGGGACCTGAACACCGGGGAGCTGTTTTTT
cdr3_aa: CAWQRDLNTGELFF

d_call: -
clone_size: few
j_call: TRBJ2-2
v_call: TRBV4-3
cdr3_nt: TGCGCCAGCAGCCAAGATCGGAGGTCAAACACCGGGGAGCTGTTTTTT
cdr3_aa: CASSQDRRSNTGELFF

d_call: TRBD1
clone_size: -
j_call: TRBJ2-6
v_call: TRBV6-1
cdr3_nt: TGTGCCAGCAGTGAGTCTAGGACAGGCATATCTGGGGCCAACGTCCTGACTTTC
cdr3_aa: CASSESRTGISGANVLTF

d_call: TRBD1
clone_size: -
j_call: TRBJ2-7
v_call: TRBV6-5
cdr3_nt: TGTGCCAGCAGTTTGGGACAGGGGGCGGGGGAGCAGTACTTC
cdr3_aa: CASSLGQGAGEQYF

d_call: -
clone_size: -
j_call: TRBJ2-7
v_call: TRBV7-2
cdr3_nt: TGTGCCAGCAGCCCCCGAACCCTCGAGCAGTACTTC
cdr3_aa: CASSPRTLEQYF

d_call: -
clone_size: few
j_call: TRBJ2-7
v_call: TRBV5-4
cdr3_nt: TGTGCCAGCAGCTTAGGAGGGTCGTGGGACGAGCAGTACTTC
cdr3_aa: CASSLGGSWDEQYF

d_call: TRBD1
clone_size: -
j_call: TRBJ1-2
v_call: TRBV29-1
cdr3_nt: TGCAGCGTTGTAGGGGGCACGGACTATGGCTACACCTTC
cdr3_aa: CSVVGGTDYGYTF

d_call: -
clone_size: -
j_call: TRBJ1-5
v_call: TRBV4-3
cdr3_nt: TGCGCCAGCAGCCACGATAGATTCGGGATTCAGCCCCAGCATTTT
cdr3_aa: CASSHDRFGIQPQHF

d_call: -
clone_size: -
j_call: TRBJ2-1
v_call: TRBV9
cdr3_nt: TGTGCCAGCAGCGTAGGGAGTAGCTCCTACAATGAGCAGTTCTTC
cdr3_aa: CASSVGSSSYNEQFF

d_call: -
clone_size: few
j_call: TRBJ1-2
v_call: TRBV30
cdr3_nt: TGTGCCTGGAGTGGTTCAGGGGCAGTGGGCTACACCTTC
cdr3_aa: CAWSGSGAVGYTF

d_call: -
clone_size: -
j_call: TRBJ2-3
v_call: TRBV4-3
cdr3_nt: TGCGCCAGCAGCCAAGATCCCCGCACAGATACGCAGTATTTT
cdr3_aa: CASSQDPRTDTQYF

d_call: -
clone_size: -
j_call: TRBJ2-4
v_call: TRBV5-5
cdr3_nt: TGTGCCAGCAGCGGCCTGAAAAACATTCAGTACTTC
cdr3_aa: CASSGLKNIQYF

d_call: -
clone_size: -
j_call: TRBJ1-5
v_call: TRBV30
cdr3_nt: TGTGCCTGGAGTCCCTACAGTAATCAGCCCCAGCATTTT
cdr3_aa: CAWSPYSNQPQHF

d_call: TRBD2
clone_size: -
j_call: TRBJ2-1
v_call: TRBV29-1
cdr3_nt: TGCAGCGTTGAGAGCGGGGGGAGGGCGGTCAATGAGCAGTTCTTC
cdr3_aa: CSVESGGRAVNEQFF

d_call: TRBD1
clone_size: -
j_call: TRBJ2-1
v_call: TRBV4-1
cdr3_nt: TGCGCCAGCGGACAGGGGTGGAAGCAGTTCTTC
cdr3_aa: CASGQGWKQFF

d_call: TRBD2
clone_size: -
j_call: TRBJ2-7
v_call: TRBV4-3
cdr3_nt: TGCGCCAGCAGACGGGAGGTGGGTGGTTCCTACGAGCAGTACTTC
cdr3_aa: CASRREVGGSYEQYF

d_call: TRBD2
clone_size: -
j_call: TRBJ2-7
v_call: TRBV5-1
cdr3_nt: TGCGCCAGCAGCCCACTAGCGGGGGAGACCTACGAGCAGTACTTC
cdr3_aa: CASSPLAGETYEQYF

d_call: -
clone_size: few
j_call: TRBJ1-5
v_call: TRBV5-5
cdr3_nt: TGTGCCAGCAGCTTGGAGGGGGTAATTCGTCAGCCCCAGCATTTT
cdr3_aa: CASSLEGVIRQPQHF

d_call: TRBD2
clone_size: -
j_call: TRBJ2-7
v_call: TRBV9
cdr3_nt: TGTGCCAGCAGCGCAGGACTAGGCTACGAGCAGTACTTC
cdr3_aa: CASSAGLGYEQYF

d_call: -
clone_size: -
j_call: TRBJ2-1
v_call: TRBV13
cdr3_nt: TGTGCCAGCAGCTTAGGGGACAATGAGCAGTTCTTC
cdr3_aa: CASSLGDNEQFF

d_call: TRBD1
clone_size: -
j_call: TRBJ1-6
v_call: TRBV7-6
cdr3_nt: TGTGCCAGCAGCTTAGGGGACAGCGCTGGGGATTCACCCCTCCACTTT
cdr3_aa: CASSLGDSAGDSPLHF

d_call: -
clone_size: few
j_call: TRBJ1-2
v_call: TRBV5-1
cdr3_nt: TGCGCCAGCAGCTTGGGGCAGGGGAACTATGGCTACACCTTC
cdr3_aa: CASSLGQGNYGYTF

d_call: -
clone_size: -
j_call: TRBJ2-3
v_call: TRBV9
cdr3_nt: TGTGCCAGCAGCCCACCAGCAGATACGCAGTATTTT
cdr3_aa: CASSPPADTQYF

d_call: TRBD2
clone_size: -
j_call: TRBJ2-3
v_call: TRBV7-2
cdr3_nt: TGTGCCAGCAGCCCCAGCGGGGGGGTTGCAGATACGCAGTATTTT
cdr3_aa: CASSPSGGVADTQYF

d_call: -
clone_size: few
j_call: TRBJ2-2
v_call: TRBV2
cdr3_nt: TGTGCCAGCAGTGACCCCGTGGTCGGTTCGAACACCGGGGAGCTGTTTTTT
cdr3_aa: CASSDPVVGSNTGELFF

d_call: TRBD2
clone_size: many
j_call: TRBJ2-7
v_call: TRBV14
cdr3_nt: TGTGCCAGCAGCCGGGGACTAGCGGGGGATGAGCAGTACTTC
cdr3_aa: CASSRGLAGDEQYF

d_call: -
clone_size: -
j_call: TRBJ2-5
v_call: TRBV28
cdr3_nt: TGTGCCACCCAACGGAAGAAACCCCAAGAGACCCAGTACTTC
cdr3_aa: CATQRKKPQETQYF

d_call: -
clone_size: -
j_call: TRBJ2-2
v_call: TRBV5-1
cdr3_nt: TGCGCCAGCAGCTTGGCCGCGTTACAGTATAACACCGGGGAGCTGTTTTTT
cdr3_aa: CASSLAALQYNTGELFF

d_call: TRBD1
clone_size: -
j_call: TRBJ2-2
v_call: TRBV2
cdr3_nt: TGTGCCAGCAGTGAAGCGCTTCCGGGGACAGGGCCCAACACCGGGGAGCTGTTTTTT
cdr3_aa: CASSEALPGTGPNTGELFF

d_call: -
clone_size: -
j_call: TRBJ2-5
v_call: TRBV7-9
cdr3_nt: TGTGCCAGCAGCGTACTCAATAGGGGGGCCCAAGAGACCCAGTACTTC
cdr3_aa: CASSVLNRGAQETQYF

d_call: TRBD2
clone_size: -
j_call: TRBJ2-7
v_call: TRBV14
cdr3_nt: TGTGCCAGCAGCCAAGATGTACTAGCGGGGGCCTACGAGCAGTACTTC
cdr3_aa: CASSQDVLAGAYEQYF

d_call: -
clone_size: -
j_call: TRBJ1-1
v_call: TRBV4-3
cdr3_nt: TGCGCCAGCAGCTACGCCGCCGGAGGGGCCGGGAATGAAGCTTTCTTT
cdr3_aa: CASSYAAGGAGNEAFF

d_call: -
clone_size: few
j_call: TRBJ2-7
v_call: TRBV27
cdr3_nt: TGTGCCAGCAGTTTAAGTGTCCAGGGGTACGAGCAGTACTTC
cdr3_aa: CASSLSVQGYEQYF

d_call: TRBD1
clone_size: few
j_call: TRBJ1-1
v_call: TRBV29-1
cdr3_nt: TGCAGCGTTCTACAGGGGGTAGAGGCTTTCTTT
cdr3_aa: CSVLQGVEAFF

d_call: TRBD1
clone_size: -
j_call: TRBJ2-6
v_call: TRBV19
cdr3_nt: TGTGCCAGTAGTACCGGGACAGGGGGTACTGGGGCCAACGTCCTGACTTTC
cdr3_aa: CASSTGTGGTGANVLTF

d_call: -
clone_size: -
j_call: TRBJ2-2
v_call: TRBV2
cdr3_nt: TGTGCCAGCAGTACCTCCAGGACAGCCACCGGGGAGCTGTTTTTT
cdr3_aa: CASSTSRTATGELFF

d_call: -
clone_size: -
j_call: TRBJ1-5
v_call: TRBV9
cdr3_nt: TGTGCCAGCAGCCAAGGGGGTATTCAGCCCCAGCATTTT
cdr3_aa: CASSQGGIQPQHF

d_call: -
clone_size: -
j_call: TRBJ2-7
v_call: TRBV7-2
cdr3_nt: TGTGCCAGCAGCTTAGCGACAGAATACGAGCAGTACTTC
cdr3_aa: CASSLATEYEQYF

d_call: TRBD2
clone_size: -
j_call: TRBJ2-1
v_call: TRBV5-6
cdr3_nt: TGTGCCAGCAGCCCCGGACTAGCGGCGGTTGATGAGCAGTTCTTC
cdr3_aa: CASSPGLAAVDEQFF

d_call: -
clone_size: -
j_call: TRBJ2-1
v_call: TRBV27
cdr3_nt: TGTGCCAGCAGCCCAGATATGTATCCTGAGCAGTTCTTC
cdr3_aa: CASSPDMYPEQFF

d_call: -
clone_size: -
j_call: TRBJ1-1
v_call: TRBV9
cdr3_nt: TGTGCCAGCAGCGCCGAGATCGGGAACACTGAAGCTTTCTTT
cdr3_aa: CASSAEIGNTEAFF

d_call: -
clone_size: -
j_call: TRBJ1-1
v_call: TRBV7-2
cdr3_nt: TGTGCCAGCAGCACGTCCACAGGAGCGGGCACTGAAGCTTTCTTT
cdr3_aa: CASSTSTGAGTEAFF